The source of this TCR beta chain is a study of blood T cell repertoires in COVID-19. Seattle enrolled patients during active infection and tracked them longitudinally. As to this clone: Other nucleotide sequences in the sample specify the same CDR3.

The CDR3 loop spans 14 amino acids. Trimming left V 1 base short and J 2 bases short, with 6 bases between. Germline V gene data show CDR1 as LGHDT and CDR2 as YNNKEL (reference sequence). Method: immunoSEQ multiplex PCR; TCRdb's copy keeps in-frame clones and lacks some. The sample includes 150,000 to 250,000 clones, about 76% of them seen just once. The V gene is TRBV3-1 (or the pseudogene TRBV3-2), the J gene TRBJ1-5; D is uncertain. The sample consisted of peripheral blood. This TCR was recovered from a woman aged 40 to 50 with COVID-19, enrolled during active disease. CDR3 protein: CASSQAGGNQPQHF. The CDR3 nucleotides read TGTGCCAGCAGCCAAGCCGGGGGCAATCAGCCCCAGCATTTT.